This T cell receptor (beta chain) originates from a study of shared clonotypes between healthy human individuals. This clone was observed a few times. The antigen remains undetermined. CDR1 and CDR2 (germline): MRHNA, SNTAGT. The CDR3 has 15 amino acids. Trimming pared 3 bases from V and 0 bases from J, leaving 11 bases between. The study's findings and limits: The naive CD4 repertoires of several donors were compared, and around 5% of clonotypes were shared.

How the authors handled the data: ImmunoSEQ supplied junction-only sequences lacking quality scores, so filtering was different. TCRdb keeps only in-frame clones here, not all; method: immunoSEQ multiplex PCR. V and J calls and clone size are as listed in that table; D and trimming were resolved from the DNA. The sample lists roughly 110,000 clones, 55% to 80% seen once, with around 23% in the top ten. Study donors comprised healthy, HIV-negative adults devoid of recent acute infection or vaccination. This TCR was recovered from a woman younger than 45 in good health. The chain employs TRBV6-4 and TRBJ1-1; no definite D call. The sequencing input was memory CD8+ T cells sorted from blood. The subset here: CD45RO+ cells pooled with CCR7-negative TemRA cells. CDR3 DNA sequence: TGTGCCAGCAGTGAAGACCGCACAGTGAACACTGAAGCTTTCTTT. Its protein is CASSEDRTVNTEAFF.